This entry describes one T cell receptor beta chain. Antigen specificity is unknown. The sample belongs to a study of vaccination and CD4 T cells after COVID-19. The overall study: With eight to ten mild cases and one severe, convalescent patients were SARS-CoV-2 positive by nasal swab PCR. Overlapping SARS-CoV-2, HCoV-NL63, HCoV-OC43 and HCoV-229E spike peptides stimulated the cells.

The V gene end was trimmed by 2 bases and the J gene end by 8 bases; junction bases not matched to a gene: 6. CDR3 length equals 14 residues. Germline CDR1 and CDR2: SEHNR and FQNEAQ (reference sequence). Cultured CD4+ T cells had their DNA profiled by the Oncomine TCR Beta short-read assay. Via MiXCR, TCRdb re-called the PCR reads, giving one row per CDR3 protein. The sample contains fewer than 9,000 distinct CDR3 sequences, approximately 50% of which appear only once. Regarding the study as a whole: Convalescent patients displayed a median around 86% of reactive clones emerging only post-vaccination.

As to treatment: approximately 9-day PBMC culture with coronavirus spike peptide pools or control peptides (ViraFEST assay). Each well held more than 1.5 million PBMCs in IL-2 (about 9.6 IU/ml) medium with roughly 9.7 ug/ml peptide pools. The chain employs TRBV7-9 and TRBJ1-1, with 9 bases aligning to TRBD1. Sequenced material: CD4+ T cells from blood, cultured in vitro. The receptor comes from a human donor who had recovered from COVID-19. CDR3 nucleotide sequence: TGTGCCAGCAGCTTAATTAGGGACAGGGACGAAGCTTTCTTT. Translation gives CASSLIRDRDEAFF.